The clone carrying this TCR beta chain was seen repeatedly, ten times or more. The antigen is not known. The record originates from a study of T-cell reconstitution after alpha-beta-depleted transplantation in children. TCRbeta library preparation incorporated unique molecular identifiers. TCRdb ran MiXCR on the PCR reads and lists one entry per CDR3 protein. The table includes 250,000 to 300,000 distinct CDR3 sequences, just over 7.5% detected once. Looked up from germline, CDR1 is SEHNR and CDR2 is FQNEAQ (reference sequence). Trimming shortened V by 4 bases and J by 12 bases, and 10 bases separated the two germline ends. CDR3 length: 12 amino acids. Regarding the study as a whole: T-cell counts and diversity at one year following transplant were attributed mainly to newly produced T cells.

The chain couples TRBV7-9 to TRBJ1-6; tentative D call: TRBD1 (5 bases). This receptor was taken from a female patient between 2 and 15 years old who had a stem cell transplant for Fanconi anemia, so the T cells may come from the graft donor. Specimen: peripheral blood, collected 360 days after TCRalphabeta/CD19-depleted stem cell transplant. CDR3 DNA: TGTGCCAGCAGCTCCGACAGATTACCCCTCCACTTT. Residues: CASSSDRLPLHF.